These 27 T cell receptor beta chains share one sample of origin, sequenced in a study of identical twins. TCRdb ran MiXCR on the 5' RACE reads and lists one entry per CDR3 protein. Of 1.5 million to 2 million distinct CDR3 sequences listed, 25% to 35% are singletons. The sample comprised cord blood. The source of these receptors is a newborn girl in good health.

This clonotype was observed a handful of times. The DNA for the CDR3 is TGTGCCAGCAGCCGTACCGGGACAGGGGTGACCGGGGAGCTGTTTTTT. Its protein product is CASSRTGTGVTGELFF. The V gene is TRBV3-1, the J gene TRBJ2-2; 10 bases fit TRBD1. The CDR3 contains 16 residues. Trimming at V came to 4 bases and at J to 5 bases, leaving 7 bases not matched to a gene. Germline lookup yields CDR1 LGHDT and CDR2 YNNKEL (reference sequence).

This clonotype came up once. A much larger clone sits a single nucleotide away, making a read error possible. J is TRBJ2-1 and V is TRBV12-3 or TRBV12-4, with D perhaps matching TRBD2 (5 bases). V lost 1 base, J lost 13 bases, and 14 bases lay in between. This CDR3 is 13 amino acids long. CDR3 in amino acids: CASSLDLGETQFF. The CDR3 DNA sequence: TGTGCCAGCAGTTTAGACCTTGGGGAGACCCAGTTCTTC.

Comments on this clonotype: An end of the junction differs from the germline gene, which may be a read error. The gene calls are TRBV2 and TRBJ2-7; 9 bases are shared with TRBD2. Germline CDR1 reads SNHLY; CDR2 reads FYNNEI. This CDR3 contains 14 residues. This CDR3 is CASSDLAGSYGQYF. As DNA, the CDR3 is TGTGCCAGCAGTGACCTAGCGGGGTCATACGGGCAGTACTTC.

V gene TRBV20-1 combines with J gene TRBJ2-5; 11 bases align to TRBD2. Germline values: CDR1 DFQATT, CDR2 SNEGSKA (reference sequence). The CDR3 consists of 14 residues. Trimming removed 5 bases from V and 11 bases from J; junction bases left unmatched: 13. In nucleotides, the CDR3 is TGCAGTGCTCAAAGTACTAGCGGGAGAAAAGGGCAGTACTTC. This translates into CSAQSTSGRKGQYF.

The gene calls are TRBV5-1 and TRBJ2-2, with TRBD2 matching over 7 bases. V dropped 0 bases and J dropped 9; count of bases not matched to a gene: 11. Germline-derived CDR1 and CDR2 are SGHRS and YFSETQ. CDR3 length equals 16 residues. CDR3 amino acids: CASSLERGSGRRELFF. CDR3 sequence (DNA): TGCGCCAGCAGCTTGGAACGCGGGAGTGGGCGAAGGGAGCTGTTTTTT.

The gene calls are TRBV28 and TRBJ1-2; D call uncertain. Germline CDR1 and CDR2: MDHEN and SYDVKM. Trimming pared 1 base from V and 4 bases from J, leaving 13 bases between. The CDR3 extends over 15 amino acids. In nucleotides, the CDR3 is TGTGCCAGCAGTTTATCCCCGGAGGGTGGCTATGGCTACACCTTC. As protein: CASSLSPEGGYGYTF.

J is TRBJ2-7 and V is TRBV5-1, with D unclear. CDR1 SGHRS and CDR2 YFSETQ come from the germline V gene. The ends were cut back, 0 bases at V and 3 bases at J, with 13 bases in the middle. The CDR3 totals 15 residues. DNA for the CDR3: TGCGCCAGCAGCTTGGCACCTACGGGCTTCTACGAGCAGTACTTC. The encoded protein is CASSLAPTGFYEQYF.

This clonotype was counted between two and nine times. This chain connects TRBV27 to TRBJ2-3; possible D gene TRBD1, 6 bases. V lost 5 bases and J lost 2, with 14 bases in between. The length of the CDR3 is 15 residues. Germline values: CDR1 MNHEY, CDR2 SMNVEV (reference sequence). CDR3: CASSPLDRITDTQYF. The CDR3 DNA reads TGTGCCAGCAGTCCTCTAGACAGGATCACAGATACGCAGTATTTT.

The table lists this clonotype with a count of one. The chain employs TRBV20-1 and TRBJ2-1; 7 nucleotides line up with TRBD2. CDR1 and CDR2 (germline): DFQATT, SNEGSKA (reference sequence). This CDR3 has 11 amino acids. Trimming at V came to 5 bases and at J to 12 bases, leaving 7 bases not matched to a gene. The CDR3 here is CSASMQRGQFF. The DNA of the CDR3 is TGCAGTGCTTCCATGCAGCGGGGGCAGTTCTTC.

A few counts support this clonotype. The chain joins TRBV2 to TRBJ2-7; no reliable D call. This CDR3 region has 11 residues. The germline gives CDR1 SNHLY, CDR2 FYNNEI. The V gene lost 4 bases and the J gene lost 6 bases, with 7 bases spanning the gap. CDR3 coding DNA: TGTGCCAGCAGTGCGGTCTCCGAGCAGTACTTC. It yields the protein CASSAVSEQYF.

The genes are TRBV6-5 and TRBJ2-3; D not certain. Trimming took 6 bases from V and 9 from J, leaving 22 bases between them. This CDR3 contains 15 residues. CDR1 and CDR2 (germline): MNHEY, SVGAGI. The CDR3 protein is CASRGYGLKGETQYF. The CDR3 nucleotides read TGTGCCAGCAGGGGATACGGCCTGAAAGGAGAAACGCAGTATTTT.

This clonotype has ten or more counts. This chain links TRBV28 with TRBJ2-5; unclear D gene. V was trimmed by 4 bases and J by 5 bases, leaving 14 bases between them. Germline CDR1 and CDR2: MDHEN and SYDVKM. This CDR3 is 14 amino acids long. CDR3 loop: CASSSKVPRETQYF. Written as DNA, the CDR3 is TGTGCCAGCAGTTCAAAAGTCCCGAGGGAGACCCAGTACTTC.

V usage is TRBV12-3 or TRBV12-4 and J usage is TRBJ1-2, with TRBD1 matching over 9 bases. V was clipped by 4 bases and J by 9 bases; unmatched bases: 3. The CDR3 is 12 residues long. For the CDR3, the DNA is TGTGCCAGCAGTTCCGGACAGGGGAGCTACACCTTC. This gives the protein CASSSGQGSYTF.

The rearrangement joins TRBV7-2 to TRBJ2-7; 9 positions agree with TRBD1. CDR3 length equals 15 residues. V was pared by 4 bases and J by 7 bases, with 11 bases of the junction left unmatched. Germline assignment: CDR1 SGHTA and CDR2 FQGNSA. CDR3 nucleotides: TGTGCCAGCAGCTACAGGGGGCAAACCTACAATGAGCAGTACTTC. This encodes CASSYRGQTYNEQYF.

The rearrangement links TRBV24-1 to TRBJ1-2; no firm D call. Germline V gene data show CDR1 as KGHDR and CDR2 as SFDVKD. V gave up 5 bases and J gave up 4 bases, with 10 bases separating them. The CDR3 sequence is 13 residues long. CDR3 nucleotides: TGTGCCACCAGTGTTCGAGGACGCTATGGCTACACCTTC. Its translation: CATSVRGRYGYTF.

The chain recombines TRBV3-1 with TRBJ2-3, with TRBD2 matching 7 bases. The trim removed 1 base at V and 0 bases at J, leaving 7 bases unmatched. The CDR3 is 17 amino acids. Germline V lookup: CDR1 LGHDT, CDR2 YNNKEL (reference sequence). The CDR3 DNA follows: TGTGCCAGCAGCCAAGCGCGGTCGCGGGGGAGCACAGATACGCAGTATTTT. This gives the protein CASSQARSRGSTDTQYF.

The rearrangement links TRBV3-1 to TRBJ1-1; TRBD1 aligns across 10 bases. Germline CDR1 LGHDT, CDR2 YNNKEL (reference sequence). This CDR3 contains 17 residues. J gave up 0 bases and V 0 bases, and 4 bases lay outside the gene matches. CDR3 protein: CASSQDWTGGVNTEAFF. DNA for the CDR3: TGTGCCAGCAGCCAAGATTGGACAGGGGGTGTGAACACTGAAGCTTTCTTT.

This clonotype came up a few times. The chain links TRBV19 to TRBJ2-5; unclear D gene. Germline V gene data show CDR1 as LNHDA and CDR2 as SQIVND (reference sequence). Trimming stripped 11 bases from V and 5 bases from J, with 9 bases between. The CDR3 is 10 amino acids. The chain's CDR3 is CACGGETQYF. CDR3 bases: TGTGCCTGCGGCGGCGAGACCCAGTACTTC.

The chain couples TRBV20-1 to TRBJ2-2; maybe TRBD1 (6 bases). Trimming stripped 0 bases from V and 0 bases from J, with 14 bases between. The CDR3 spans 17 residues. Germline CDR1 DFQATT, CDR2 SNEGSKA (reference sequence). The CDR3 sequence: CSARDHRAVANTGELFF. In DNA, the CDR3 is TGCAGTGCTAGAGATCACAGGGCTGTCGCGAACACCGGGGAGCTGTTTTTT.

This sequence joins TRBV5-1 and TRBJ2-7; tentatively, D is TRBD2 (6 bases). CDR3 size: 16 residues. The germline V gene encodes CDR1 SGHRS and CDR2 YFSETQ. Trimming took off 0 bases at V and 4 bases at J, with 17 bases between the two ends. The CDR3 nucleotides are TGCGCCAGCAGCTTGGGGACTACACGGGCCCTTTACGAGCAGTACTTC. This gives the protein CASSLGTTRALYEQYF.

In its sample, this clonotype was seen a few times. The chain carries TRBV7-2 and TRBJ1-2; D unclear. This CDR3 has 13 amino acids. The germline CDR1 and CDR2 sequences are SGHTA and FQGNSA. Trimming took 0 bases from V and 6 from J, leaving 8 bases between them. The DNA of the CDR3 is TGTGCCAGCAGCTTAGCCCAGTGGGATGGCTACACCTTC. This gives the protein CASSLAQWDGYTF.

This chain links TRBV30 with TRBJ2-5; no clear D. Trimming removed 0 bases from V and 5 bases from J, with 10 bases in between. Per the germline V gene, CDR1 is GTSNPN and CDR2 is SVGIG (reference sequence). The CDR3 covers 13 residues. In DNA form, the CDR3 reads TGTGCCTGGAGTGTACTGACTGGGGAGACCCAGTACTTC. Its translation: CAWSVLTGETQYF.

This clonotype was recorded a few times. The CDR3 DNA is TGCGCCAGCAGCGTGACCCCGGACAGGGTGAACACTGAAGCTTTCTTT. Translation gives CASSVTPDRVNTEAFF. The V call is TRBV5-1, the J call TRBJ1-1; 8 bases are a match to TRBD1. Losses at the gene ends were 4 bases for V and 0 bases for J; bases not matched to a gene: 8. The CDR3 runs 16 residues. Germline CDR1 SGHRS, CDR2 YFSETQ.

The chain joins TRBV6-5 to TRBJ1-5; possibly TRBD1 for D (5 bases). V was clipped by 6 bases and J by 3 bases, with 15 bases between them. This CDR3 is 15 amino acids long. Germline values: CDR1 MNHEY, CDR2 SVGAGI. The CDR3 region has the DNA TGTGCCAGCAGACTTCTCAACAGGCCCAATCAGCCCCAGCATTTT. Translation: CASRLLNRPNQPQHF.

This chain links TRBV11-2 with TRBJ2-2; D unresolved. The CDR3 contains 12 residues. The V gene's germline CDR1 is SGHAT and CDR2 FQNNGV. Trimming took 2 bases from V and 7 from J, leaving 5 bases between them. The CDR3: CASSLRHGELFF. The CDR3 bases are TGTGCCAGCAGCTTAAGACACGGGGAGCTGTTTTTT.

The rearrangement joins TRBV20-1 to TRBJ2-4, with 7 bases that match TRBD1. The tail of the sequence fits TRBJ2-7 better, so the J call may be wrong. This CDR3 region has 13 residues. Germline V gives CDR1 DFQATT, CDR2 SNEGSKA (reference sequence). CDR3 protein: CSGHRDRGYEQYF. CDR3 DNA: TGCAGTGGCCACCGGGACAGAGGTTACGAGCAGTACTTC.

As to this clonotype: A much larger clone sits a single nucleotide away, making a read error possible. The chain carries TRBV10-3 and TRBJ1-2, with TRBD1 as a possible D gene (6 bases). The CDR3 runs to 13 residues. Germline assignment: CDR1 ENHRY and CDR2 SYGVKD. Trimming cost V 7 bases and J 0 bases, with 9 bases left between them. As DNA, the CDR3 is TGTGCCATCACGGGGGCAGCTAACTATGGCTACACCTTC. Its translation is CAITGAANYGYTF.